This T cell receptor beta chain stems from a study of T cell repertoires in cytomegalovirus infection. Whole-study context: In public TCR beta signatures, there were indications of both CMV infection and matching HLA type.

The CDR3 loop spans 15 amino acids. The germline CDR1 and CDR2 sequences are SGHNT and YENEEA. Trimming took 5 bases from V and 4 from J, leaving 12 bases between them. Findings of the study overall: The study identified carriers of CMV plus the relevant HLA from cumulative public TCR beta family frequency.

TCRdb fed the reads into MiXCR, producing one record per CDR3 protein. This table has roughly 730,000 distinct CDR3 sequences, 33% appearing once. This clonotype was recorded many times. The antigen is undetermined. The starting material was cultured PBMCs, obtained from culture after CMV antigen stimulation. V and J are TRBV11-3 and TRBJ1-6, with TRBD1 as a possible D gene (5 bases). The clonotype originates from a human donor in good health (CMV status not recorded). Some clones in this sample may be carry-over from other donors' samples. The chain's CDR3 is CASSDGTGYNSPLHF. The DNA of the CDR3 is TGTGCCAGCAGCGACGGGACCGGGTATAATTCACCCCTCCACTTT.